Below, 2 T cell receptor beta chains from the same sample are listed, as sequenced in a study of blood T cell repertoires in COVID-19. Sequencing was performed with immunoSEQ multiplex PCR; in TCRdb, only in-frame clones are kept and a portion is missing. This table has around 230,000 clones, around 87% appearing once. Sequencing input: PBMCs or T cells enriched from blood (not recorded which). The receptors stem from a middle-aged woman with acute COVID-19.

CDR3 in amino acids: CSVSDRDSYEQYF. The CDR3 coding sequence is TGCAGCGTCTCGGACAGAGACTCCTACGAGCAGTACTTC. The rearrangement links TRBV29-1 to TRBJ2-7; perhaps TRBD1 as D (6 bases). With 6 bases removed from V and 0 bases from J, the gap between germline ends came to 12 bases. The CDR3 covers 13 residues. The germline V gene has CDR1 SQVTM and CDR2 ANQGSEA.

CDR3 protein: CASSLDPGTATYEQYF. The CDR3 nucleotides are TGTGCCAGCAGCTTAGACCCCGGGACAGCAACCTACGAGCAGTACTTC. The chain carries TRBV7-6 and TRBJ2-7; 7 bases match TRBD1. CDR1 and CDR2 from the germline V gene are SGHVS and FNYEAQ. This CDR3 has 16 residues. Germline trimming cut 1 base from V and 2 bases from J; bases unmatched to any gene: 8.